A selection of T cell receptor beta chains follows, all from one sample in a study of control samples from healthy donors and cancer patients. The method was immunoSEQ multiplex PCR; TCRdb's version includes in-frame clones alone and lacks a portion of them. The repertoire holds some 120,000 clones, with around 87% as singletons. The specimen was blood. The receptors were sampled from a man under 40 in good health. Each CDR3 is given with its conserved first and last residue. Fields, in order: D gene, clone size, J gene, CDR3 length, V gene, CDR3 DNA, CDR3 protein. The D gene is left open where the match is weak. Size values are once, few and many counts, or a class for expanded clones, and some rows have none.

-	-	TRBJ1-1	14	TRBV9	TGTGCCAGCAGCGTAGTCGGCTGGGGGACTGAAGCTTTCTTT	CASSVVGWGTEAFF
-	few	TRBJ1-5	14	TRBV7-8	TGTGCCAGCAGCTTATTGGCAGCTGGATGGCCCCAGCATTTT	CASSLLAAGWPQHF
-	-	TRBJ1-2	14	TRBV18	TGTGCCAGCTCACAGGACGACTCGATAGTTGGCTACACCTTC	CASSQDDSIVGYTF
TRBD1	once	TRBJ2-7	15	TRBV7-6	TGTGCCAGCAGCTTATCAAGTGACAGGGCCTACGAGCAGTACTTC	CASSLSSDRAYEQYF
TRBD1	-	TRBJ2-5	14	TRBV5-8	TGTGCCAGTTGGGACAGGTTGCAAGAAGAGACCCAGTACTTC	CASWDRLQEETQYF
TRBD1	-	TRBJ1-1	14	TRBV9	TGTGCCAGCACCAGGGGGACTCAGAACACTGAAGCTTTCTTT	CASTRGTQNTEAFF
-	-	TRBJ2-7	16	TRBV2	TGTGCCAGCAGGAACAGGGTCGCGGGGGTGTCCTACGAGCAGTACTTC	CASRNRVAGVSYEQYF
-	-	TRBJ2-7	14	TRBV10-2	TGCGCCAGCAGTGAAAGGGGGGGGGCCTACGAGCAGTACTTC	CASSERGGAYEQYF
-	-	TRBJ1-4	16	TRBV11-3	TGTGCCAGCAGCTTTCGACGCGACGCGCCTAATGAAAAACTGTTTTTT	CASSFRRDAPNEKLFF
-	once	TRBJ1-1	14	TRBV10-3	TGTGCCGCAAAAGGCGGGCAGCTGAACACTGAAGCTTTCTTT	CAAKGGQLNTEAFF
-	-	TRBJ1-5	16	TRBV28	TGTGCCAGCTCGAAGGATAGAAGGGTGGTCAATCAGCCCCAGCATTTT	CASSKDRRVVNQPQHF
-	-	TRBJ1-2	12	TRBV12-3/TRBV12-4	TGTGCCAGCACTACGCAAGGTCCCGGCTACACCTTC	CASTTQGPGYTF
TRBD1	-	TRBJ1-5	18	TRBV6-2/TRBV6-3	TGTGCCAGCAGTAGAAATGGACAGGGAACGAGGAGCAATCAGCCCCAGCATTTT	CASSRNGQGTRSNQPQHF
TRBD1	-	TRBJ2-7	15	TRBV19	TGTGCCAGTAGTATAAATCTCGGACAGGGCATCGAGCAGTACTTC	CASSINLGQGIEQYF
-	-	TRBJ2-5	13	TRBV2	TGTGCCAGCAGTGTGGACCAGGGGGAGACCCAGTACTTC	CASSVDQGETQYF
TRBD2	-	TRBJ2-5	17	TRBV15	TGTGCCACCAGCAGAGAGTTTGGCGCGGGGGTCAATGTGGTCCAGTACTTC	CATSREFGAGVNVVQYF
-	-	TRBJ1-2	15	TRBV5-1	TGCGCCAGCAGCCGGGAGGGGCCAGGGCTAAGTGGCTACACCTTC	CASSREGPGLSGYTF
-	-	TRBJ1-2	12	TRBV12-3/TRBV12-4	TGTGCCAGCAGTATGCCGGGTGGTGGCTACACCTTC	CASSMPGGGYTF
-	-	TRBJ1-1	13	TRBV7-3	TGTGCCAGCAGCATACAGGAGAACACTGAAGCTTTCTTT	CASSIQENTEAFF
-	-	TRBJ1-4	13	TRBV6-5	TGTGCCAGCTTAAGACTGAATAATGAAAAACTGTTTTTT	CASLRLNNEKLFF
-	-	TRBJ1-5	14	TRBV20-1	TGCAGTGCTAGTGCCGGCGTGGTTATCCAGCCCCAGCATTTT	CSASAGVVIQPQHF
-	-	TRBJ2-1	14	TRBV5-6	TGTGCCAGCAGCATTAGCGGTGCCCTTCCTGAGCAGTTCTTC	CASSISGALPEQFF
-	-	TRBJ1-4	13	TRBV30	TGTGCCTGGGCGGTCTCCCCTAATGAAAAACTGTTTTTT	CAWAVSPNEKLFF
TRBD1	once	TRBJ2-7	13	TRBV5-1	TGCGCCAGCAGCCTCGGGACAGGGGAGGAGCAGTACTTC	CASSLGTGEEQYF
-	-	TRBJ1-2	12	TRBV12-3/TRBV12-4	TGTGCCACCTCAGGGAATAACTATGGCTACACCTTC	CATSGNNYGYTF
TRBD1	-	TRBJ1-4	14	TRBV18	TGTGCCAGCTCACGGACAGGAGGAGACGAAAAACTGTTTTTT	CASSRTGGDEKLFF
TRBD1	-	TRBJ2-5	13	TRBV10-2	TGCGCCAGCTCACAGGGGATGGCAGAGACCCAGTACTTC	CASSQGMAETQYF
-	-	TRBJ1-3	15	TRBV29-1	TGCAGCGTTGTTGGGGCAGGAAAAGGTGGAAACACCATATATTTT	CSVVGAGKGGNTIYF
-	-	TRBJ2-5	16	TRBV25-1	TGTGCCAGCAGTGAATGGCAGGGGTTCCTGCAAGAGACCCAGTACTTC	CASSEWQGFLQETQYF